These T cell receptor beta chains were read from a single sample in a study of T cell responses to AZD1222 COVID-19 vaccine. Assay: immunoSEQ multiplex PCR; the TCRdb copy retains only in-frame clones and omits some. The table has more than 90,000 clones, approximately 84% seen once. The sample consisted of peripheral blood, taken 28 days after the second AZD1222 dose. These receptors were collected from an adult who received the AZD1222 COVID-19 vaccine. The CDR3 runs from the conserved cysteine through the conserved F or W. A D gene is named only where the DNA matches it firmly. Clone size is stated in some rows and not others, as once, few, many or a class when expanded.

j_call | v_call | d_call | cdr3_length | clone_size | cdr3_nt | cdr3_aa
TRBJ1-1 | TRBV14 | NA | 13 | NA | TGTGCCAGCAGCCAGGCTCCGAACACTGAAGCTTTCTTT | CASSQAPNTEAFF
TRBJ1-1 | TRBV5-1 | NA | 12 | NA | TGCGCCAGCAGCGAAAGCCGGGGGAGAGCTTTCTTT | CASSESRGRAFF
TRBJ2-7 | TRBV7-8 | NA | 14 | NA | TGTGCCAGCAGCCCAGATCGCAGAAGACGCGAGCAGTACTTC | CASSPDRRRREQYF
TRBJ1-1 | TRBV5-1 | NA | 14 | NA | TGCGCCAGCAGCTTAACAGCTGGGGGCACTGAAGCTTTCTTT | CASSLTAGGTEAFF
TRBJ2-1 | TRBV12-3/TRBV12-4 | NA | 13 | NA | TGTGCCAGCGGGTGGGAGGCCTACAATGAGCAGTTCTTC | CASGWEAYNEQFF
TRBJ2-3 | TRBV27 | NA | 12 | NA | TGTGCCAGCAGTGGGGGCACAGATACGCAGTATTTT | CASSGGTDTQYF
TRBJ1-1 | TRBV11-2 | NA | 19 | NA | TGTGCCAGCAGCTTGTTCTTAGGTCCCGGGCCTTCGGGTAACACTGAAGCTTTCTTT | CASSLFLGPGPSGNTEAFF
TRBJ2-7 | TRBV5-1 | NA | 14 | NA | TGCGCCAGCAGATCCCACCATAGCAGTTACGAGCAGTACTTC | CASRSHHSSYEQYF
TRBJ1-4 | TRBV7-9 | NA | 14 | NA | TGTGCCAGCAGCTATACGTATGCTAATGAAAAACTGTTTTTT | CASSYTYANEKLFF
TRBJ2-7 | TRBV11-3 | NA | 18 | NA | TGTGCCAGCAGCCCAGGTTGGAGGACGGGACAAGCTGCCTACGAGCAGTACTTC | CASSPGWRTGQAAYEQYF
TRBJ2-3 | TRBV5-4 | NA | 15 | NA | TGTGCCAGCAGCTTGGACTCGGGGAGCACAGATACGCAGTATTTT | CASSLDSGSTDTQYF
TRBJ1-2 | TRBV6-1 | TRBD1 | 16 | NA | TGTGCCAGCAGTGAAGACGTCAGGGGGATCGTCTATGGCTACACCTTC | CASSEDVRGIVYGYTF
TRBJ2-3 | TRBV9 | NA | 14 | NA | TGTGCCAGCAGCGGGACAGAAACCACAGATACGCAGTATTTT | CASSGTETTDTQYF
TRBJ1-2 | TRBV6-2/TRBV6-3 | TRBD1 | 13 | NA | TGTGCCAGCAGTGAGACAGGGTTCTATGGCTACACCTTC | CASSETGFYGYTF
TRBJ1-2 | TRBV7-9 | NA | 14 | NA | TGTGCCAGCAGCTGGGACGGTGGGCCCTATGGCTACACCTTC | CASSWDGGPYGYTF
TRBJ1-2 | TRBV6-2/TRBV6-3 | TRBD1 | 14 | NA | TGTGCCAGCAGTGGACAGGGGATGGGCTATGGCTACACCTTC | CASSGQGMGYGYTF
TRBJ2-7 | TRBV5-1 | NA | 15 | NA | TGCGCCAGCAGCTTGAGTGGTGGGGGCCGGAACGAGCAGTACTTC | CASSLSGGGRNEQYF
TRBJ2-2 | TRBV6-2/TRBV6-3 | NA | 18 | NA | TGTGCCAGCAGTTACTCGAAAGCTAGGGCAGCGAGCACCGGGGAGCTGTTTTTT | CASSYSKARAASTGELFF
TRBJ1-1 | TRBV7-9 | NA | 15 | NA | TGTGCCAGCAGCTCCTTTCTTGACAGAAACACTGAAGCTTTCTTT | CASSSFLDRNTEAFF
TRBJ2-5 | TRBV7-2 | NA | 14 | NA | TGTGCCAGCAGCTTTGGAGGGGCTCCTGTGGCCCAGTACTTC | CASSFGGAPVAQYF
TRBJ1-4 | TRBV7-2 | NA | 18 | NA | TGTGCCAGCAGCTTAGCTCGGAGGGCCGGGGGGGGTAATGAAAAACTGTTTTTT | CASSLARRAGGGNEKLFF
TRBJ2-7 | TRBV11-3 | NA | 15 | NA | TGTGCCAGCAGCCCGGGGTCCGGGGCAGCCTACGAGCAGTACTTC | CASSPGSGAAYEQYF
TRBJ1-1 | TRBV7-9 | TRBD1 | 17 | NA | TGTGCCAGCAGCTTGTTGGGACAGGGGACAATGAACACTGAAGCTTTCTTT | CASSLLGQGTMNTEAFF
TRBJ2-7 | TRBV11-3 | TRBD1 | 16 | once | TGTGCCAGCAGCTCACGGGACAGGGGGCGAGGGTACGAGCAGTACTTC | CASSSRDRGRGYEQYF
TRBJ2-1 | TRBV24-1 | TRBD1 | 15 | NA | TGTGCCACCAGTGATTCAAGGACAGGGGGTCTTGGGCAGTTCTTC | CATSDSRTGGLGQFF
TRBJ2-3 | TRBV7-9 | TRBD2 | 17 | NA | TGTGCCAGCACCCGACGGGTGGCGCGGGGGTTCACAGATACGCAGTATTTT | CASTRRVARGFTDTQYF
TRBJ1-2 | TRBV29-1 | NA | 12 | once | TGCAGCGTTGAAGCCAGGGAACATGGCTACACCTTC | CSVEAREHGYTF
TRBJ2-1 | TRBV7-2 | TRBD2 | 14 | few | TGTGCCAGCAGCCCAAACAGACTAGCTTGGGAGCAGTTCTTC | CASSPNRLAWEQFF
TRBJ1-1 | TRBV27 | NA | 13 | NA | TGTGCCAGCAGTTTAGGGGTATACACTGAAGCTTTCTTT | CASSLGVYTEAFF
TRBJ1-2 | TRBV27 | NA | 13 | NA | TGTGCCAGCAGCCGGGCGGGCCTTTATGGCTACACCTTC | CASSRAGLYGYTF
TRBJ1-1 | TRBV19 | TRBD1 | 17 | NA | TGTGCCAGTATTTTAGTCCGGGACAGGGGCCGGAACACTGAAGCTTTCTTT | CASILVRDRGRNTEAFF
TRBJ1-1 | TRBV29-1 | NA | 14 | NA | TGCAGCTCCCGACGTGAGGGTTCTAGAACTGAAGCTTTCTTT | CSSRREGSRTEAFF
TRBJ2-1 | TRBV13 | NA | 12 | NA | TGTGCCAGCAGCTCGGAGGGCAATGAGCAGTTCTTC | CASSSEGNEQFF
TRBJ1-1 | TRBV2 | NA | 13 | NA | TGTGCCACCGAACAAAAAACGAACAGGGAAGCTTTCTTT | CATEQKTNREAFF
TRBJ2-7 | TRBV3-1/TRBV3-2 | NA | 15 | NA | TGTGCCAGCAGCCAAGAAGGTTCCGGCAACTACGAGCAGTACTTC | CASSQEGSGNYEQYF
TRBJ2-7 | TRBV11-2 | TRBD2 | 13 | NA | TGTGCCAGCAGCCTAGCGGGGGAATACGAGCAGTACTTC | CASSLAGEYEQYF
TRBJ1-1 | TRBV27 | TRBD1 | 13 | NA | TGTGCCAGCAGTTGGACAGGGGACACTGAAGCTTTCTTT | CASSWTGDTEAFF
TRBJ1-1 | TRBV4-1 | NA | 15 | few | TGCGCCAGCAGCCCAGGGATTTCGTACGCCGCTGAAGCTTTCTTT | CASSPGISYAAEAFF
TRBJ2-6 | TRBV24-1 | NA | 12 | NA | TGTGCCACCAGTGATTTGGCCCCCGTCCTGACTTTC | CATSDLAPVLTF
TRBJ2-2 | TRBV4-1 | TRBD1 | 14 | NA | TGCGCCAGCAGGCAGGGGGCGAACACCGGGGAGCTGTTTTTT | CASRQGANTGELFF
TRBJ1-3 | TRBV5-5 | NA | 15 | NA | TGTGCCAGCAGCGGCTTAGTAGCCTCTGGAAACACCATATATTTT | CASSGLVASGNTIYF
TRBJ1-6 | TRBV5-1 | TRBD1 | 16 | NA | TGCGCCAGCAGCCTCCTCTCAGGGGGCTATAATTCACCCCTCCACTTT | CASSLLSGGYNSPLHF
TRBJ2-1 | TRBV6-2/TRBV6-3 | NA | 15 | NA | TGTGCCAGCAGTTACGGTGGGGTATCCTACAATGAGCAGTTCTTC | CASSYGGVSYNEQFF
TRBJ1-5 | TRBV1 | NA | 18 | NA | TGCACCAGCAGCCCCCGGGATGGACAGGGCGATTCCAATCAGCCCCAGCATTTT | CTSSPRDGQGDSNQPQHF